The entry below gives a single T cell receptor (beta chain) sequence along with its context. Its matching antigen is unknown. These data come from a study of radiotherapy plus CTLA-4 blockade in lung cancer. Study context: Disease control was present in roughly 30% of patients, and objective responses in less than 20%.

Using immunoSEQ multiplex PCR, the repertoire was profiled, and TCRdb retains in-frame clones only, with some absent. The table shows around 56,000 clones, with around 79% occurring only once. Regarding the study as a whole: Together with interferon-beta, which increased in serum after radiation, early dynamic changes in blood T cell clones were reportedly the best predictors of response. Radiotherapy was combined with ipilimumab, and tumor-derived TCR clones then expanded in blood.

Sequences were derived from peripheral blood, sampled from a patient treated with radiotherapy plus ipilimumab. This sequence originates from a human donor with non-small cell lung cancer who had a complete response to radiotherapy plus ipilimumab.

The CDR3 coding sequence is TGCGCCAGCAGCTTGGGGGCAGGGGGAAACAATGAGCAGTTCTTC. Residues: CASSLGAGGNNEQFF. The V call is TRBV5-1, the J call TRBJ2-1, with 7 bases fitting TRBD1. This CDR3 is 15 amino acids long. V shed 0 bases and J 5 bases; nucleotides not matched to a gene: 5. Germline CDR1 SGHRS, CDR2 YFSETQ.